This T cell receptor (beta chain) is from a study of beta chain features in type 1 diabetes. Study-wide context: Across all samples, some 98 million sorted cells were examined.

The germline CDR1 and CDR2 sequences are SEHNR and FQNEAQ (reference sequence). The V segment lost 1 base and the J segment 4 bases; nucleotides outside the gene matches: 2. This CDR3 region has 15 residues. Study-wide results and caveats: TCRB CDR3s from Type 1 diabetes patients were moderately but significantly shorter in all four CD4+ subsets.

The sequenced template was cDNA made from the entire isolated RNA. Libraries were prepared by immunoSEQ multiplex PCR; TCRdb keeps only in-frame clonotypes and omits some of them. There are over 100,000 clones in the sample; around 17% occur only once, and around 2.5% lies in the top ten. Concerning this clone: Its target is not known.

The TCR originated in a young man with type 1 diabetes. The gene calls are TRBV7-9 and TRBJ2-1, with 9 bases that match TRBD2. The material sequenced was central memory CD4+ T cells from blood. The CDR3 nucleotides read TGTGCCAGCAGCTTAGGTAGCGGGGGATACAATGAGCAGTTCTTC. Translated: CASSLGSGGYNEQFF.